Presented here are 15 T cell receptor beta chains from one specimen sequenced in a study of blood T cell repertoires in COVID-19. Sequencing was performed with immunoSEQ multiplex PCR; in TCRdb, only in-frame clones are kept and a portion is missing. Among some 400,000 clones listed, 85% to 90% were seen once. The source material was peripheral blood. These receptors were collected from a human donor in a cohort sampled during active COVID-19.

The DNA for the CDR3 is TGTGCCAGCAGTGACCCTGGGGGGGGTTACAATGAGCAGTTCTTC. Protein: CASSDPGGGYNEQFF. V is TRBV6-1 and J is TRBJ2-1, with 7 bases identical to TRBD2. The trim removed 3 bases at V and 4 bases at J, leaving 6 bases unmatched. The CDR3 extends over 15 amino acids. The germline V gene encodes CDR1 MNHNS and CDR2 SASEGT.

Here the CDR3 reads CASSRGLPNTEAFF. The CDR3 DNA reads TGTGCCAGTAGTAGGGGACTTCCGAACACTGAAGCTTTCTTT. This chain uses TRBV19 with TRBJ1-1; D may be TRBD1 (5 bases). Germline assignment: CDR1 LNHDA and CDR2 SQIVND (reference sequence). The germline V and J ends were trimmed by 4 bases and 1 base, with 10 bases remaining between them. This CDR3 is 14 amino acids long.

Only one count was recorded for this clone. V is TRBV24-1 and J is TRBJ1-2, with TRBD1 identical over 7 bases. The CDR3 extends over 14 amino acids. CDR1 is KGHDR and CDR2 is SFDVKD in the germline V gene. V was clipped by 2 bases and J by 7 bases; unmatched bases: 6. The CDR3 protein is CATSDSRDSSGYTF. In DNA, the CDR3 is TGTGCCACCAGTGATTCCCGGGACAGCAGTGGCTACACCTTC.

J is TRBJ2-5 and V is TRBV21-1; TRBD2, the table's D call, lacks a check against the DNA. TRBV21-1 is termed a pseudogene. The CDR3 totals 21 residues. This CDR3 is CASSRRGGKRPKAGYQETQYF. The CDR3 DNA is TGTGCCAGCAGCCGAAGGGGAGGGAAGCGACCCAAGGCGGGATACCAAGAGACCCAGTACTTC.

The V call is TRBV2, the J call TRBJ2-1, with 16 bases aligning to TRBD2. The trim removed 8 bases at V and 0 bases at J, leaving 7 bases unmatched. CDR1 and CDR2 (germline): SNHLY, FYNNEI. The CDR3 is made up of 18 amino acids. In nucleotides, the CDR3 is TGTGCCAGCCAAGGGACTAGCGGGAGGGACAGCTCCTACAATGAGCAGTTCTTC. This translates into CASQGTSGRDSSYNEQFF.

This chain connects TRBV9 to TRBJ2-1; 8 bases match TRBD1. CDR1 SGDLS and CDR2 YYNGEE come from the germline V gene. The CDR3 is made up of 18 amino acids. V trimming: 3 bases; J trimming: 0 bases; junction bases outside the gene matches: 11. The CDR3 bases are TGTGCCAGCAGCGGGCAGGACAGGGCTCAACCCTCCTACAATGAGCAGTTCTTC. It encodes CASSGQDRAQPSYNEQFF. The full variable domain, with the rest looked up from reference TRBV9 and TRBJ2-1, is DSGVTQTPKHLITATGQRVTLRCSPRSGDLSVYWYQQSLDQGLQFLIQYYNGEERAKGNILERFSAQQFPDLHSELNLSSLELGDSALYFCASSGQDRAQPSYNEQFFGPGTRLTVL.

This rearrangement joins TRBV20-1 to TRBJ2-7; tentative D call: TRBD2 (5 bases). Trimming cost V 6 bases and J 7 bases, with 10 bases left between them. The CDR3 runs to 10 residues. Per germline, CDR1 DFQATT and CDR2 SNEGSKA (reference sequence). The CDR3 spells CSASGVEQYF. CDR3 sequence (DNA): TGCAGTGCCTCCGGGGTGGAGCAGTACTTC.

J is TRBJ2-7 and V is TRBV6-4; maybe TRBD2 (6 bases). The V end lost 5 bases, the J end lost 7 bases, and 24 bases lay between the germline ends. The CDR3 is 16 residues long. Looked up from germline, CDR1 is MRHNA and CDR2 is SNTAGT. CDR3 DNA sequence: TGTGCCAGCAGTTCCCCCCGGACGGGACTTTCGGGGGAGCAGTACTTC. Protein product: CASSSPRTGLSGEQYF.

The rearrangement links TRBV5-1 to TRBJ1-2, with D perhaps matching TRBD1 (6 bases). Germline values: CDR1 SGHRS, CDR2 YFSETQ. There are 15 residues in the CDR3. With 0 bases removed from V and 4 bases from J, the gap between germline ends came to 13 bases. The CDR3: CASSLGDTQGYGYTF. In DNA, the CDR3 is TGCGCCAGCAGCTTGGGGGACACCCAGGGCTATGGCTACACCTTC.

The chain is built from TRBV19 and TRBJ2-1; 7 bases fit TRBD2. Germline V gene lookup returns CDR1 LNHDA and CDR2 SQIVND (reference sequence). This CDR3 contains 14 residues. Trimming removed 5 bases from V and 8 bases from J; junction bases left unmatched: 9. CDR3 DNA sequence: TGTGCCAGTAGTGGCCGGGGTCGGGGGGATGAGCAGTTCTTC. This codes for CASSGRGRGDEQFF.

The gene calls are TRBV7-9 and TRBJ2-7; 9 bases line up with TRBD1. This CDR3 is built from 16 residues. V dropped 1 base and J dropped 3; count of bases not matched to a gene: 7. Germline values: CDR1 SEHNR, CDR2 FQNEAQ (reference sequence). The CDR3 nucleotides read TGTGCCAGCAGCTTAGGGGGACAGGGAATCCACTACGAGCAGTACTTC. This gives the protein CASSLGGQGIHYEQYF.

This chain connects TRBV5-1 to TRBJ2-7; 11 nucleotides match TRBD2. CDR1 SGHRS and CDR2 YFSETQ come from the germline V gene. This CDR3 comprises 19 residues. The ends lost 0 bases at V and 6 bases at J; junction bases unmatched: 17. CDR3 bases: TGCGCCAGCAGCTTGGTGGGCGTGGGAATAGCGGGAGGGCCAACCGAGCAGTACTTC. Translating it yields CASSLVGVGIAGGPTEQYF.

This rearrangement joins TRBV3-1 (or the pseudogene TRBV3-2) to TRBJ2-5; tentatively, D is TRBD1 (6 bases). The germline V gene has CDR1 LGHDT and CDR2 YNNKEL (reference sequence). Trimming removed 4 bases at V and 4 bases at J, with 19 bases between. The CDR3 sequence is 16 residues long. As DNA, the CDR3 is TGTGCCAGCAGCCCAATTCAGGGGAGCGGAGTAGAGACCCAGTACTTC. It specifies CASSPIQGSGVETQYF.

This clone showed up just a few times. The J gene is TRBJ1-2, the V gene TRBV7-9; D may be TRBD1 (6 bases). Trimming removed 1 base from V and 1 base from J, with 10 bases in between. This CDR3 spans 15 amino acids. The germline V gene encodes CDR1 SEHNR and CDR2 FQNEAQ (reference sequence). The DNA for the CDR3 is TGTGCCAGCAGCTTAGGACAGGTTCTTAACTATGGCTACACCTTC. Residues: CASSLGQVLNYGYTF.

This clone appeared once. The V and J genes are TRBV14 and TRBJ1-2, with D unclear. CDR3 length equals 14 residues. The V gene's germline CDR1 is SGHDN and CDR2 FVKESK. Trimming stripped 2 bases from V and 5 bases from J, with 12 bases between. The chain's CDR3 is CASSQMSGLYGYTF. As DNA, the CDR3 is TGTGCCAGCAGCCAAATGTCGGGGTTGTATGGCTACACCTTC.